This T cell receptor (beta chain) came from a study of T cell clones after liver transplantation. As for the study in general: Post-transplant blood was tracked for graft-donor-reactive T cell clones identified in a pre-transplant mixed lymphocyte reaction.

This clone appeared a few times. Antigen specificity is unknown. The CDR3 length is 16 residues. The V gene end was trimmed by 4 bases and the J gene end by 5 bases; junction bases not matched to a gene: 11. Per germline, CDR1 MNHEY and CDR2 SVGAGI. Study-level points and caveats: Graft donor-reactive T cells may have migrated into the graft rather than being deleted.

Sequencing was performed with immunoSEQ multiplex PCR; in TCRdb, only in-frame clones are kept and a portion is missing. The sample records 45,000 to 60,000 clones, 70% being singletons. The starting material was CD4+ T cells from blood, obtained at the 15-month timepoint. The clonotype comes from a human patient who received a liver transplant. Some of these T cells may belong to the graft donor. The chain has TRBV6-5 and TRBJ1-1; the match to TRBD1 covers 9 bases. The CDR3 region has the DNA TGTGCCAGCAGTTCCCTCGGGACAGGGAGGAGAACTGAAGCTTTCTTT. This gives the protein CASSSLGTGRRTEAFF.